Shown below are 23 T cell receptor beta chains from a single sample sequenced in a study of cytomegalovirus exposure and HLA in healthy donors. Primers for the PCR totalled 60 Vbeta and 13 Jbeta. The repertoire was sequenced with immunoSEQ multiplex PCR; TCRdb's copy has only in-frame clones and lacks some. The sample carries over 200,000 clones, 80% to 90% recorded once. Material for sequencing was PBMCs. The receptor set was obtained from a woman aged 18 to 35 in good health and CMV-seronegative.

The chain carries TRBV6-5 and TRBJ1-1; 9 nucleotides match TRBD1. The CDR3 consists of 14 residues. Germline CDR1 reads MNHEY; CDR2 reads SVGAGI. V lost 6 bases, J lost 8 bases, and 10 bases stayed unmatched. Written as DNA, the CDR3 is TGTGCCAGCAGGAAGGGACAGGGATGGCGAGAAGCTTTCTTT. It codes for CASRKGQGWREAFF.

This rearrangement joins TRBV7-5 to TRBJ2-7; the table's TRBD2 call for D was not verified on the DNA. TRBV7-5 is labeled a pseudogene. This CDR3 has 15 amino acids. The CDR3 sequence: CVRSLIAGSAYEQYF. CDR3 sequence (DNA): TGTGTCAGAAGCTTGATAGCCGGGTCAGCCTACGAGCAGTACTTC.

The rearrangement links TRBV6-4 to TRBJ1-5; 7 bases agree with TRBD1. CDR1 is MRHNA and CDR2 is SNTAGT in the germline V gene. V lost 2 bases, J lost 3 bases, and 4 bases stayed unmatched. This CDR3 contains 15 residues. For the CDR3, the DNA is TGTGCCAGCAGTGACCGGGACAGCTACAATCAGCCCCAGCATTTT. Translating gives CASSDRDSYNQPQHF.

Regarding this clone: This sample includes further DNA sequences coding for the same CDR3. CDR3 sequence (DNA): TGTGCCAGCAGCTTGGGGGGACAGGATGGCTACACCTTC. This encodes CASSLGGQDGYTF. The J gene is TRBJ1-2, the V gene TRBV7-9, with 8 bases aligning to TRBD1. Germline values: CDR1 SEHNR, CDR2 FQNEAQ (reference sequence). V lost 3 bases to trimming and J lost 6 bases; unmatched junction nucleotides: 3. The CDR3 has 13 amino acids.

For the CDR3, the DNA is TGTGCCAGCTCAGGGTCGAGGAATGAAAAACTGTTTTTT. Translated: CASSGSRNEKLFF. This chain connects TRBV18 to TRBJ1-4; the D is unclear. The germline gives CDR1 KGHSH, CDR2 LQKENI. The CDR3 runs 13 residues. V lost 5 bases and J lost 5, with 9 bases in between.

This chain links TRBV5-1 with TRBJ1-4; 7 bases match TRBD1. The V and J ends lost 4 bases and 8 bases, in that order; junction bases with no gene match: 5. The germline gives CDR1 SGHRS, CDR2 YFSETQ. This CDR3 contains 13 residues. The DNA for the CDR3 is TGCGCCAGCAGCCGGGACAGTTCAGAAAAACTGTTTTTT. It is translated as CASSRDSSEKLFF.

CDR3 region: CASTTDTSSGNTIYF. The CDR3 DNA sequence: TGCGCCAGCACCACGGACACCTCCTCTGGAAACACCATATATTTT. The chain links TRBV4-1 to TRBJ1-3; possibly TRBD1 for D (5 bases). CDR3 length: 15 residues. CDR1 is MGHRA and CDR2 is YSYEKL in the germline V gene. Trimming took 7 bases from V and 0 from J, leaving 13 bases between them.

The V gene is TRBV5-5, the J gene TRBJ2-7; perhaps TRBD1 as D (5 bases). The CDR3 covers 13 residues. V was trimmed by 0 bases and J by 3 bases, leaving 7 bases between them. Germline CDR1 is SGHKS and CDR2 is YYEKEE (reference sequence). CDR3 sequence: CASSLAGNYEQYF. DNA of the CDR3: TGTGCCAGCAGCTTGGCAGGGAACTACGAGCAGTACTTC. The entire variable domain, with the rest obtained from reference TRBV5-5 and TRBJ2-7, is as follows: DAGVTQSPTHLIKTRGQQVTLRCSPISGHKSVSWYQQVLGQGPQFIFQYYEKEERGRGNFPDRFSARQFPNYSSELNVNALLLGDSALYLCASSLAGNYEQYFGPGTRLTVT.

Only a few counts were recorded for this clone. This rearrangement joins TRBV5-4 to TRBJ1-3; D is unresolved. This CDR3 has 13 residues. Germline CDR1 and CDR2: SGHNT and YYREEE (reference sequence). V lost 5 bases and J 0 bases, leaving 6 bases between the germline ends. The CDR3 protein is CASSSSSGNTIYF. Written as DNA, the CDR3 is TGTGCCAGCAGTTCCAGCTCTGGAAACACCATATATTTT.

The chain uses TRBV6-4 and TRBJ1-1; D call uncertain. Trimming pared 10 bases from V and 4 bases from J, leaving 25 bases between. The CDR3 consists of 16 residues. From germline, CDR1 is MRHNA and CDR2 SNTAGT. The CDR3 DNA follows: TGTGCCACCGAGGACGGGGTGAAGGTCTTTTGCACTGAAGCTTTCTTT. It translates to CATEDGVKVFCTEAFF.

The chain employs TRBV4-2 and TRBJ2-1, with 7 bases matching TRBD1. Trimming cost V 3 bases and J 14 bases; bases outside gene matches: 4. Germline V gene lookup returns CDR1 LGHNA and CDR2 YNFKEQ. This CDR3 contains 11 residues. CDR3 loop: CASSQGQREFF. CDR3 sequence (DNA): TGTGCCAGCAGCCAGGGACAGAGGGAGTTCTTC.

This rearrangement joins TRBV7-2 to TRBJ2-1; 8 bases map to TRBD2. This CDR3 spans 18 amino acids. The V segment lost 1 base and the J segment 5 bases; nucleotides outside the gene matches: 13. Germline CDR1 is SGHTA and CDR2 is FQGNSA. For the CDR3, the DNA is TGTGCCAGCAGCTTAGAGACCTTGGGAGCGGGAGTTAACAATGAGCAGTTCTTC. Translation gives CASSLETLGAGVNNEQFF. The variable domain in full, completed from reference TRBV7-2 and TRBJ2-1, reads GAGVSQSPSNKVTEKGKDVELRCDPISGHTALYWYRQSLGQGLEFLIYFQGNSAPDKSGLPSDRFSAERTGGSVSTLTIQRTQQEDSAVYLCASSLETLGAGVNNEQFFGPGTRLTVL.

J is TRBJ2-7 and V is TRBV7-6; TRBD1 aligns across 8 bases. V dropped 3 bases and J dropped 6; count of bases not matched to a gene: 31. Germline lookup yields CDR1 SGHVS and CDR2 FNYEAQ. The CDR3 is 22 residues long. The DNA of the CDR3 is TGTGCCAGCAGCTTGTCCGGGACAGGCGACGAAACTGGACCGGTGGGACCCTCCGAGCAGTACTTC. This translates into CASSLSGTGDETGPVGPSEQYF.

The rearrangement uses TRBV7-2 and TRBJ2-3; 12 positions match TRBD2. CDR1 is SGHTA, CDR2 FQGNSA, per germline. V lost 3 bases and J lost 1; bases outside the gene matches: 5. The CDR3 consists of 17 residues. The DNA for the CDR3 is TGTGCCAGCAGCTTTCCTCGGACTAGCGGGGGCACAGATACGCAGTATTTT. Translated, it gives CASSFPRTSGGTDTQYF.

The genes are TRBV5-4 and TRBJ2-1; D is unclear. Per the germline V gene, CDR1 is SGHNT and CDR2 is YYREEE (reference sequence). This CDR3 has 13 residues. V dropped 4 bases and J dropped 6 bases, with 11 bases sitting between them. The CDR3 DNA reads TGTGCCAGCAGCCAGACAAGCCGCAATGAGCAGTTCTTC. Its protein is CASSQTSRNEQFF.

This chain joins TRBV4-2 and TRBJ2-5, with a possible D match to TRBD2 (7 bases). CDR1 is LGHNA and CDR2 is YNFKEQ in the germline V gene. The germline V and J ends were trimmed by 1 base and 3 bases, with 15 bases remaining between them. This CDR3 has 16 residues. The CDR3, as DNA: TGTGCCAGCAGCCAAGTTTCGGGGGAGGGGGAAGAGACCCAGTACTTC. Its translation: CASSQVSGEGEETQYF.

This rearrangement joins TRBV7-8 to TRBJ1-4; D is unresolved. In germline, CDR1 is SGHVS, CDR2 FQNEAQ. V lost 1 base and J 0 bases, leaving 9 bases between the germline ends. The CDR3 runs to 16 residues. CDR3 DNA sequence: TGTGCCAGCAGCTTAGGCGGAACCGCAACTAATGAAAAACTGTTTTTT. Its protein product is CASSLGGTATNEKLFF. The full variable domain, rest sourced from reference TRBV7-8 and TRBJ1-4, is GAGVSQSPRYKVAKRGQDVALRCDPISGHVSLFWYQQALGQGPEFLTYFQNEAQLDKSGLPSDRFFAERPEGSVSTLKIQRTQQEDSAVYLCASSLGGTATNEKLFFGSGTQLSVL.

CDR3 in DNA: TGTGCCAGCTCACCAGTTCCTGGAACTAAAAGCACAGATACGCAGTATTTT. Protein sequence: CASSPVPGTKSTDTQYF. This chain uses TRBV18 with TRBJ2-3; D is unresolved. V shed 2 bases and J shed 0 bases, with 15 bases lying between them. Looked up from germline, CDR1 is KGHSH and CDR2 is LQKENI. CDR3 size: 17 residues.

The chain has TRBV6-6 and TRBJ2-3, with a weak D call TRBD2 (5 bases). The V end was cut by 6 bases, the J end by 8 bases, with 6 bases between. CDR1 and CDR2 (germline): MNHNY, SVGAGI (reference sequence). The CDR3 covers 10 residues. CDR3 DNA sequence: TGTGCCAGCAGACGGGGTACGCAGTATTTT. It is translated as CASRRGTQYF.

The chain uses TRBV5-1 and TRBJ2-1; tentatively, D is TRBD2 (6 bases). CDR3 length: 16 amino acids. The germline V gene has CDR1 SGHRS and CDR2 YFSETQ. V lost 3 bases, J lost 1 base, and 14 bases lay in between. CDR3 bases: TGCGCCAGCAGCTCGTTCCCGGGAGTTTCCTACAATGAGCAGTTCTTC. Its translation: CASSSFPGVSYNEQFF.

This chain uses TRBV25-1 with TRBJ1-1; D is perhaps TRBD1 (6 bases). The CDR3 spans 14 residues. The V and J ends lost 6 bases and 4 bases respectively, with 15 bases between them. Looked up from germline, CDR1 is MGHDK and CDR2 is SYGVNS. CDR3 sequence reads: CASSPRSGATEAFF. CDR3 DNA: TGTGCCAGCAGCCCAAGATCAGGGGCCACTGAAGCTTTCTTT.

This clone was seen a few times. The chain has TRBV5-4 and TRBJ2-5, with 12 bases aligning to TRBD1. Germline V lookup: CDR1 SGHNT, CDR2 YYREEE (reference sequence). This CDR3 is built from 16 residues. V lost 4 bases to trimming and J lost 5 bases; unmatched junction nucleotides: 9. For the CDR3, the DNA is TGTGCCAGCAGCACGGGGGGGACAGGGGGCTATGAGACCCAGTACTTC. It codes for CASSTGGTGGYETQYF. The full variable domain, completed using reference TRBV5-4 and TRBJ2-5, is ETGVTQSPTHLIKTRGQQVTLRCSSQSGHNTVSWYQQALGQGPQFIFQYYREEENGRGNFPPRFSGLQFPNYSSELNVNALELDDSALYLCASSTGGTGGYETQYFGPGTRLLVL.

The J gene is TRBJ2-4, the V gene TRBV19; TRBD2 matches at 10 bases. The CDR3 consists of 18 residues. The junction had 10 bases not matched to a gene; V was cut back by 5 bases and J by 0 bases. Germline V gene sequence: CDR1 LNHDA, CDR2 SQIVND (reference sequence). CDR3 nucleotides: TGTGCCAGTAGTCTCCCAGGGACTAGCGTCTTAGCCAAAAACATTCAGTACTTC. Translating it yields CASSLPGTSVLAKNIQYF.